The following is a T cell receptor (beta chain) sequence with its context. This CDR3 region has 13 residues. The germline CDR1 and CDR2 sequences are SGHRS and YFSETQ. V lost 6 bases to trimming and J lost 4 bases, with 13 bases between them. Profiling relied on immunoSEQ multiplex PCR, and the TCRdb table lists in-frame clones only, not all of them. The top ten clones hold roughly 4% of a sample with about 180,000 clones, around 89% of them seen once. This entry comes from a study of blood T cell repertoires in COVID-19. Sequencing was carried out using peripheral blood. V usage is TRBV5-1 and J usage is TRBJ1-1; a weak D match, TRBD1 (5 bases). The receptor comes from a woman aged 25 to 45 with acute or convalescent COVID-19. The CDR3 loop reads CASKRGIGTEAFF. DNA of the CDR3: TGCGCCAGCAAAAGGGGTATCGGCACTGAAGCTTTCTTT.